Below, 24 T cell receptor beta chains from the same sample are listed, as sequenced in a study of cytomegalovirus exposure and HLA in healthy donors. Researchers ran the PCR with 60 Vbeta and 13 Jbeta primers. The method was immunoSEQ multiplex PCR; TCRdb's version includes in-frame clones alone and lacks a portion of them. The data show about 120,000 clones, approximately 72% seen once. Sequencing was carried out using PBMCs. The receptors come from a woman aged 40 to 49 in good health and CMV-seropositive.

This clone was observed a single time. The chain recombines TRBV6-1 with TRBJ2-3, with a possible D match to TRBD1 (6 bases). CDR3 length: 15 amino acids. Germline assignment: CDR1 MNHNS and CDR2 SASEGT. The V end lost 5 bases, the J end lost 1 base, and 13 bases lay between the germline ends. CDR3 coding DNA: TGTGCCAGCAGTACAAGACGACAGGGCACAGATACGCAGTATTTT. It specifies CASSTRRQGTDTQYF.

The rearrangement uses TRBV7-2 and TRBJ2-7; 8 bases agree with TRBD2. Germline assignment: CDR1 SGHTA and CDR2 FQGNSA. Losses at the gene ends were 2 bases for V and 5 bases for J; bases not matched to a gene: 5. The CDR3 totals 14 residues. CDR3 residues: CASSLRGGSHEQYF. The DNA of the CDR3 is TGTGCCAGCAGCTTACGGGGGGGCAGCCACGAGCAGTACTTC.

This chain connects TRBV29-1 to TRBJ2-3, with D possibly being TRBD1 (5 bases). This CDR3 is 14 amino acids long. In germline, CDR1 is SQVTM, CDR2 ANQGSEA. Between the trimmed V and J ends, which lost 7 bases and 1 base, there was a span of 15 bases. CDR3: CSGQGATGTDTQYF. CDR3 bases: TGCAGCGGCCAAGGGGCCACAGGCACAGATACGCAGTATTTT.

The chain employs TRBV9 and TRBJ2-7; 8 bases agree with TRBD1. The CDR3 loop spans 13 amino acids. V trimming: 3 bases; J trimming: 5 bases; junction bases outside the gene matches: 4. The V gene's germline CDR1 is SGDLS and CDR2 YYNGEE. CDR3 sequence (DNA): TGTGCCAGCAGCGCAGGGGGCGGGGACGAGCAGTACTTC. Its translation is CASSAGGGDEQYF. Complete variable domain (other parts from reference TRBV9 and TRBJ2-7): DSGVTQTPKHLITATGQRVTLRCSPRSGDLSVYWYQQSLDQGLQFLIQYYNGEERAKGNILERFSAQQFPDLHSELNLSSLELGDSALYFCASSAGGGDEQYFGPGTRLTVT.

The gene calls are TRBV6-1 and TRBJ2-1; no definite D call. The CDR3 runs to 11 residues. V was trimmed by 6 bases and J by 4 bases, leaving 4 bases between them. Germline V gene sequence: CDR1 MNHNS, CDR2 SASEGT. The CDR3: CASRAYNEQFF. The DNA of the CDR3 is TGTGCCAGCAGGGCTTACAATGAGCAGTTCTTC.

This clone was seen more than once but under ten times. J is TRBJ1-1 and V is TRBV6-1; D unresolved. Germline V gene sequence: CDR1 MNHNS, CDR2 SASEGT. This CDR3 has 12 residues. Between the trimmed V and J ends, which lost 0 bases and 8 bases, there was a span of 7 bases. CDR3 residues: CASSEAAGEAFF. The CDR3 DNA reads TGTGCCAGCAGTGAAGCCGCGGGAGAAGCTTTCTTT.

The gene calls are TRBV6-5 and TRBJ2-7, with 8 bases matching TRBD2. V shed 5 bases, J shed 2 bases, and the junction held 8 bases outside the gene matches. CDR1 and CDR2 from the germline V gene are MNHEY and SVGAGI. The CDR3 has 15 residues. The CDR3 DNA reads TGTGCCAGCAGTCTCCATCGGGGGGGAACCTACGAGCAGTACTTC. This codes for CASSLHRGGTYEQYF.

The chain employs TRBV7-9 and TRBJ1-4; 7 positions match TRBD1. The CDR3 is made up of 15 amino acids. CDR1 is SEHNR and CDR2 is FQNEAQ in the germline V gene (reference sequence). V was pared by 1 base and J by 13 bases, with 12 bases of the junction left unmatched. The CDR3 loop is CASSLGDRVPSGLFF. The CDR3 nucleotides read TGTGCCAGCAGCTTAGGCGACAGGGTGCCGTCGGGACTGTTTTTT.

V gene TRBV7-6 combines with J gene TRBJ2-7, with 9 bases that match TRBD1. The CDR3 length is 14 residues. Per the germline V gene, CDR1 is SGHVS and CDR2 is FNYEAQ. J was trimmed by 4 bases and V by 5 bases; bases with no gene match: 6. The CDR3 nucleotides are TGTGCCAGCAGCGGCACGGACAGGGGTTACGAGCAGTACTTC. Translated, it gives CASSGTDRGYEQYF.

The gene calls are TRBV29-1 and TRBJ2-5; 10 positions agree with TRBD2. The CDR3 runs to 15 residues. V trimming: 5 bases; J trimming: 4 bases; junction bases outside the gene matches: 10. Germline V gene lookup returns CDR1 SQVTM and CDR2 ANQGSEA. CDR3 in amino acids: CSVHASGGGGETQYF. CDR3 coding DNA: TGCAGCGTTCATGCTAGCGGGGGAGGGGGAGAGACCCAGTACTTC.

The J gene is TRBJ1-4, the V gene TRBV5-1, with D tentatively TRBD1 (6 bases). Germline CDR1 reads SGHRS; CDR2 reads YFSETQ. This CDR3 contains 14 residues. Trimming stripped 0 bases from V and 5 bases from J, with 8 bases between. CDR3 sequence: CASSLGTENEKLFF. CDR3 in DNA: TGCGCCAGCAGCTTGGGGACAGAAAATGAAAAACTGTTTTTT.

In this sample, this clone turned up once. V and J are TRBV6-6 and TRBJ1-1, with 7 bases fitting TRBD1. Trimming removed 5 bases from V and 4 bases from J; junction bases left unmatched: 10. The V gene's germline CDR1 is MNHNY and CDR2 SVGAGI (reference sequence). The CDR3 totals 15 residues. DNA for the CDR3: TGTGCCAGCAGTCCGAGGGGGCAGCACAGCACTGAAGCTTTCTTT. The encoded protein is CASSPRGQHSTEAFF.

This clone has only one observation. V is TRBV29-1 and J is TRBJ1-4; D gene ambiguous. V lost 4 bases to trimming and J lost 8 bases, with 11 bases between them. CDR3 length: 12 amino acids. The germline CDR1 and CDR2 sequences are SQVTM and ANQGSEA. For the CDR3, the DNA is TGCAGCGTTGGGGCCTCGGGAGAAAAACTGTTTTTT. Its translation: CSVGASGEKLFF.

This CDR3 reads CASSLGAENTIYF. The DNA for the CDR3 is TGTGCCAGCAGCTTAGGGGCAGAAAACACCATATATTTT. The chain has TRBV7-9 and TRBJ1-3, with unresolved D. In germline, CDR1 is SEHNR, CDR2 FQNEAQ (reference sequence). CDR3 length: 13 amino acids. Trimming stripped 1 base from V and 6 bases from J, with 7 bases between.

This chain uses TRBV7-2 with TRBJ2-2; D is undetermined. CDR3 size: 15 residues. Germline V lookup: CDR1 SGHTA, CDR2 FQGNSA. The V end was cut by 2 bases, the J end by 6 bases, with 13 bases between. The CDR3 DNA is TGTGCCAGCAGCTTACAATTGAGCGCCGCCGGGGAGCTGTTTTTT. As protein: CASSLQLSAAGELFF.

The genes are TRBV11-2 and TRBJ2-3, with 12 bases fitting TRBD2. The V gene's germline CDR1 is SGHAT and CDR2 FQNNGV. V dropped 5 bases and J dropped 3; count of bases not matched to a gene: 3. The CDR3 sequence is 15 residues long. CDR3 amino acids: CASSITSGGTDTQYF. In DNA, the CDR3 is TGTGCCAGCAGCATCACTAGCGGGGGGACAGATACGCAGTATTTT.

The CDR3 DNA reads as TGTGCCAGCAGCACAGGGGGGGGAGACACTGAAGCTTTCTTT. As protein: CASSTGGGDTEAFF. The V gene is TRBV7-8, the J gene TRBJ1-1; 8 bases are shared with TRBD1. The CDR3 totals 14 residues. Unmatched junction bases numbered 5, after V lost 5 bases and J lost 3 bases. Germline V gene lookup returns CDR1 SGHVS and CDR2 FQNEAQ.

The V gene is TRBV29-1, the J gene TRBJ2-7; 8 nucleotides agree with TRBD1. Trimming at V came to 3 bases and at J to 2 bases, leaving 3 bases not matched to a gene. The CDR3 runs to 13 residues. Germline lookup yields CDR1 SQVTM and CDR2 ANQGSEA. The CDR3 here is CSVEGGQAYEQYF. The CDR3 DNA reads TGCAGCGTTGAGGGGGGACAGGCCTACGAGCAGTACTTC.

CDR3 coding DNA: TGTGCCAGCACTGACAGGGGTTACGGCTACACCTTC. Residues: CASTDRGYGYTF. The chain has TRBV5-6 and TRBJ1-2; the match to TRBD1 covers 8 bases. The germline CDR1 and CDR2 sequences are SGHDT and YYEEEE. The CDR3 spans 12 residues. Trimming at V came to 6 bases and at J to 8 bases, leaving 6 bases not matched to a gene.

The count of this clone is one. DNA of the CDR3: TGTGCCAGCAGCTTTCAGGGGGGATACGAGCAGTACTTC. Amino acid sequence: CASSFQGGYEQYF. This sequence joins TRBV7-2 and TRBJ2-7; possible D gene TRBD1, 7 bases. Germline CDR1 reads SGHTA; CDR2 reads FQGNSA. The V end lost 3 bases, the J end lost 4 bases, and 10 bases lay between the germline ends. The CDR3 totals 13 residues.

The chain employs TRBV4-1 and TRBJ2-5, with 12 bases matching TRBD2. Germline V CDR1 and CDR2: MGHRA, YSYEKL. Trimming took 8 bases from V and 5 from J; bases not matched to a gene: 12. This CDR3 spans 16 amino acids. CDR3 loop: CASQTTSGGLGETQYF. The CDR3 nucleotides are TGCGCCAGCCAGACAACTAGCGGGGGGTTGGGGGAGACCCAGTACTTC.

The V gene is TRBV7-9, the J gene TRBJ1-2, with 10 bases identical to TRBD1. The germline V gene encodes CDR1 SEHNR and CDR2 FQNEAQ (reference sequence). The CDR3 is made up of 15 amino acids. With V trimmed by 4 bases and J by 6 bases, 8 bases remained unmatched. The CDR3 sequence: CASSSSTGGPHGYTF. The CDR3 bases are TGTGCCAGCAGCTCCTCGACAGGGGGCCCCCATGGCTACACCTTC.

The chain uses TRBV7-2 and TRBJ2-3, with D possibly matching TRBD1 (6 bases). Germline V lookup: CDR1 SGHTA, CDR2 FQGNSA. The V end lost 5 bases, the J end lost 4 bases, and 16 bases lay between the germline ends. CDR3 length: 15 amino acids. The chain's CDR3 is CASSRKIQGPDTQYF. DNA for the CDR3: TGTGCCAGCAGCCGAAAAATACAGGGTCCAGATACGCAGTATTTT.

The chain couples TRBV6-1 to TRBJ1-2; D is undetermined. There are 13 residues in the CDR3. With 2 bases removed from V and 8 bases from J, the gap between germline ends came to 12 bases. Germline values: CDR1 MNHNS, CDR2 SASEGT. The DNA for the CDR3 is TGTGCCAGCAGTGAATTGGGCCCGTCGGGCTACACCTTC. It translates to CASSELGPSGYTF.